Each of the 25 T cell receptor beta chains below was sequenced from the same sample in a study of OX40 agonist ivuxolimab in advanced cancers. Libraries were made using the immunoSEQ multiplex PCR assay. TCRdb retrieved this table from immuneACCESS and kept in-frame rearrangements only. Not all clones are present; in checked studies, unresolved V genes account for under half, and no reason is known for the remainder. The sample includes just under 95,000 clones, with 80% to 90% observed a single time. About 0.33% of the sample rests with the top ten. This material consisted of CD4+ or CD8+ T cells sorted from blood, taken in a trial of the OX40 agonist ivuxolimab. The source is an adult with an advanced solid tumor such as melanoma, head and neck, liver or kidney cancer.

The chain uses TRBV27 and TRBJ1-6; D is perhaps TRBD1 (6 bases). There are 12 residues in the CDR3. The germline gives CDR1 MNHEY, CDR2 SMNVEV (reference sequence). Trimming took 4 bases from V and 15 from J, leaving 13 bases between them. CDR3 protein: CASSSPQGLLHF. For the CDR3, the DNA is TGTGCCAGCAGTTCACCACAGGGACTCCTCCACTTT.

The genes are TRBV4-2 and TRBJ2-1; 11 nucleotides align to TRBD2. This CDR3 contains 14 residues. CDR1 and CDR2 from the germline V gene are LGHNA and YNFKEQ. After removal of 10 bases from V and 9 bases from J, the junction contained 11 bases not matched to a gene. The CDR3 loop is CATNSGGAGSEQFF. Here the CDR3 DNA reads TGTGCCACCAATAGCGGGGGGGCAGGTAGTGAGCAGTTCTTC.

The chain links TRBV19 to TRBJ1-3; D call uncertain. The CDR3 has 15 residues. The V gene's germline CDR1 is LNHDA and CDR2 SQIVND (reference sequence). V was cut by 3 bases and J by 2 bases, with 11 bases left in between. This CDR3 is CASSIAEGAGNTIYF. CDR3 bases: TGTGCCAGTAGTATCGCTGAAGGAGCTGGAAACACCATATATTTT.

The V call is TRBV11-2, the J call TRBJ2-1, with no clear D. This CDR3 region has 14 residues. The V gene's germline CDR1 is SGHAT and CDR2 FQNNGV. V lost 0 bases and J 9 bases, leaving 12 bases between the germline ends. This chain's CDR3 is CASSLDDRPGEQFF. CDR3 coding DNA: TGTGCCAGCAGCTTAGATGATCGGCCAGGTGAGCAGTTCTTC.

This clone was seen once. CDR3 bases: TGTGCCAGCAGTGAAGAGGGACTCTTCCGGGGTGAGCAGTTCTTC. Translating it yields CASSEEGLFRGEQFF. The rearrangement links TRBV6-1 to TRBJ2-1; maybe TRBD2 (6 bases). V was shortened by 1 base and J by 9 bases, with 16 bases between the two germline ends. Germline-derived CDR1 and CDR2 are MNHNS and SASEGT. The CDR3 has 15 amino acids.

As to this clone: An end of the junction differs from the germline gene, which may be a read error. V is TRBV5-1 and J is TRBJ1-2; no definite D call. The length of the CDR3 is 13 residues. Germline V gene sequence: CDR1 SGHRS, CDR2 YFSETQ. CDR3 loop: CASSLGEDYGYTF. The DNA of the CDR3 is TGCGCCAGCAGCTTGGGGGAGGACTACGGCTACACCTTC. The whole variable domain, filled in from reference TRBV5-1 and TRBJ1-2, reads KAGVTQTPRYLIKTRGQQVTLSCSPISGHRSVSWYQQTPGQGLQFLFEYFSETQRNKGNFPGRFSGRQFSNSRSEMNVSTLELGDSALYLCASSLGEDYGYTFGSGTRLTVV.

The V call is TRBV6-5, the J call TRBJ2-7, with 7 nucleotides matching TRBD2. After removal of 5 bases from V and 6 bases from J, the junction contained 10 bases not matched to a gene. The CDR3 runs 14 residues. Germline lookup yields CDR1 MNHEY and CDR2 SVGAGI. The CDR3 protein is CASSGRAGVIEQYF. In DNA, the CDR3 is TGTGCCAGCAGTGGACGGGCGGGGGTTATCGAGCAGTACTTC.

The CDR3 DNA follows: TGCGCCAGCAGTGAGTCACCGGGACAAGAAGTTTCCTCTGGAAACACCATATATTTT. It specifies CASSESPGQEVSSGNTIYF. The V call is TRBV10-1, the J call TRBJ1-3, with a weak D call TRBD1 (6 bases). The CDR3 is 19 amino acids. Trimming removed 0 bases at V and 0 bases at J, with 18 bases between. CDR1 is WNHNN, CDR2 SYGVQD, per germline (reference sequence).

This chain joins TRBV7-2 and TRBJ2-7; maybe TRBD1 (6 bases). CDR3 size: 12 residues. With 5 bases removed from V and 6 bases from J, the gap between germline ends came to 11 bases. Germline V lookup: CDR1 SGHTA, CDR2 FQGNSA. The CDR3: CASSPDSGEQYF. In DNA form, the CDR3 reads TGTGCCAGCAGCCCGGACAGCGGCGAGCAGTACTTC.

This clone was found a few times. The rearrangement links TRBV7-2 to TRBJ2-3; D not resolved. The CDR3 is 11 amino acids. V lost 7 bases to trimming and J lost 7 bases, with 9 bases between them. Germline CDR1 and CDR2: SGHTA and FQGNSA. Here the CDR3 reads CASTFEYTQYF. The CDR3 coding sequence is TGTGCCAGCACCTTCGAGTATACGCAGTATTTT.

The rearrangement uses TRBV9 and TRBJ1-4, with 7 bases fitting TRBD1. The J segment lost 10 bases and the V segment lost 3 bases, leaving 6 bases of the junction unmatched. CDR3 length equals 13 residues. Looked up from germline, CDR1 is SGDLS and CDR2 is YYNGEE. The CDR3 sequence: CASSDPGGGKLFF. The CDR3 nucleotides are TGTGCCAGCAGCGACCCAGGGGGGGGAAAACTGTTTTTT.

The chain is built from TRBV5-8 and TRBJ1-2, with D perhaps matching TRBD1 (5 bases). The CDR3 is 14 amino acids. Trimming stripped 0 bases from V and 4 bases from J, with 10 bases between. Germline assignment: CDR1 SGHTS and CDR2 YDEGEE. The CDR3 protein is CASSLGRGFYGYTF. The DNA for the CDR3 is TGTGCCAGCAGCTTGGGTAGGGGCTTCTATGGCTACACCTTC.

In nucleotides, the CDR3 is TGCGCCAGCAGCTTGGGGTCGGGACAGAGCTCCTACGAGCAGTACTTC. Protein sequence: CASSLGSGQSSYEQYF. The chain has TRBV5-1 and TRBJ2-7; TRBD1 agrees at 7 bases. This CDR3 has 16 amino acids. CDR1 is SGHRS, CDR2 YFSETQ, per germline. Trimming took 0 bases from V and 0 from J; bases not matched to a gene: 6. The full variable domain, with the rest looked up from reference TRBV5-1 and TRBJ2-7, is KAGVTQTPRYLIKTRGQQVTLSCSPISGHRSVSWYQQTPGQGLQFLFEYFSETQRNKGNFPGRFSGRQFSNSRSEMNVSTLELGDSALYLCASSLGSGQSSYEQYFGPGTRLTVT.

The V and J genes are TRBV27 and TRBJ1-2, with TRBD1 matching 7 bases. Germline V gives CDR1 MNHEY, CDR2 SMNVEV (reference sequence). With V trimmed by 4 bases and J by 5 bases, 10 bases remained unmatched. The CDR3 is 15 amino acids. The CDR3 bases are TGTGCCAGCAGTTCAACTTGGGGGACAGCTTATGGCTACACCTTC. Translation: CASSSTWGTAYGYTF.

The chain is built from TRBV7-9 and TRBJ1-2; TRBD1 is a possible D gene (5 bases). The V gene lost 1 base and the J gene lost 7 bases, with 7 bases spanning the gap. CDR3 length: 12 residues. Germline V gene data show CDR1 as SEHNR and CDR2 as FQNEAQ (reference sequence). DNA of the CDR3: TGTGCCAGCAGCTTAGACGGGGGTGGCTACACCTTC. It is translated as CASSLDGGGYTF.

The chain combines TRBV5-8 with TRBJ2-1, with a tentative D call TRBD2 (5 bases). V was cut by 2 bases and J by 6 bases, with 12 bases left in between. This CDR3 is built from 14 residues. Per germline, CDR1 SGHTS and CDR2 YDEGEE. CDR3 sequence: CASSLYGVGNEQFF. The CDR3 DNA reads as TGTGCCAGCAGCTTATACGGGGTAGGCAATGAGCAGTTCTTC. Looking up the rest from reference TRBV5-8 and TRBJ2-1 gives the full variable domain: EAGVTQSPTHLIKTRGQQATLRCSPISGHTSVYWYQQALGLGLQFLLWYDEGEERNRGNFPPRFSGRQFPNYSSELNVNALELEDSALYLCASSLYGVGNEQFFGPGTRLTVL.

The V call is TRBV10-2, the J call TRBJ1-3; TRBD1 matches at 7 bases. The CDR3 has 16 residues. Germline V gene sequence: CDR1 WSHSY, CDR2 SAAADI. V was clipped by 5 bases and J by 4 bases; unmatched bases: 11. CDR3 protein: CASSPRTGAPGNTIYF. CDR3 DNA sequence: TGCGCCAGCAGTCCACGAACAGGGGCGCCGGGAAACACCATATATTTT.

The chain recombines TRBV5-4 with TRBJ2-7, with a possible D match to TRBD2 (5 bases). Trimming took off 4 bases at V and 6 bases at J, with 14 bases between the two ends. This CDR3 is built from 13 residues. CDR1 is SGHNT and CDR2 is YYREEE in the germline V gene (reference sequence). The CDR3 nucleotides read TGTGCCAGCAGCCTACCCCTAGGGAGCGAGCAGTACTTC. Translation: CASSLPLGSEQYF.

The chain carries TRBV28 and TRBJ1-1; TRBD1 is a possible D gene (5 bases). V lost 7 bases to trimming and J lost 3 bases, with 12 bases between them. Germline values: CDR1 MDHEN, CDR2 SYDVKM. The CDR3 length is 13 residues. The CDR3 here is CASTVGGYTEAFF. The DNA of the CDR3 is TGTGCCAGCACCGTCGGGGGGTACACTGAAGCTTTCTTT.

The CDR3 loop is CASSVAATNEKLFF. CDR3 in DNA: TGTGCCAGCAGCGTAGCCGCCACTAATGAAAAACTGTTTTTT. V gene TRBV9 combines with J gene TRBJ1-4; D is ambiguous. V lost 0 bases, J lost 2 bases, and 5 bases lay in between. The CDR3 contains 14 residues. CDR1 SGDLS and CDR2 YYNGEE come from the germline V gene. Based on the CDR3 plus reference TRBV9 and TRBJ1-4, the full variable domain is DSGVTQTPKHLITATGQRVTLRCSPRSGDLSVYWYQQSLDQGLQFLIQYYNGEERAKGNILERFSAQQFPDLHSELNLSSLELGDSALYFCASSVAATNEKLFFGSGTQLSVL.

The V and J genes are TRBV13 and TRBJ1-1; no clear D gene. This CDR3 has 12 residues. Germline V gene data show CDR1 as PRHDT and CDR2 as FYEKMQ (reference sequence). Deletions cut 1 base from V and 7 bases from J, with 7 bases between. The CDR3 here is CASSLVGGEAFF. Here the CDR3 DNA reads TGTGCCAGCAGCTTAGTAGGTGGTGAAGCTTTCTTT.

This rearrangement joins TRBV4-3 to TRBJ2-5; D is ambiguous. Trimming took off 6 bases at V and 4 bases at J, with 0 bases between the two ends. This CDR3 comprises 9 residues. Germline V gene lookup returns CDR1 LGHNA and CDR2 YSLEER. The CDR3: CASRETQYF. Here the CDR3 DNA reads TGCGCCAGCAGAGAGACCCAGTACTTC.

The chain joins TRBV2 to TRBJ1-4; possible D gene TRBD1, 5 bases. This CDR3 is built from 14 residues. Germline CDR1 reads SNHLY; CDR2 reads FYNNEI. The V end was cut by 7 bases, the J end by 5 bases, with 14 bases between. CDR3 bases: TGTGCCAGCAAAGGCGGGACGGTAAATGAAAAACTGTTTTTT. Protein: CASKGGTVNEKLFF.

This chain uses TRBV27 with TRBJ2-7, with D perhaps TRBD2 (5 bases). In germline, CDR1 is MNHEY, CDR2 SMNVEV (reference sequence). Trimming removed 6 bases from V and 3 bases from J, with 15 bases in between. The CDR3 is 14 residues long. The CDR3 DNA reads as TGTGCCAGCAGCCGTGGTAGAGGAGGCTACGAGCAGTACTTC. Encoded protein: CASSRGRGGYEQYF.

The chain recombines TRBV25-1 with TRBJ1-6, with D possibly TRBD1 on 5 matching bases. V was shortened by 3 bases and J by 8 bases, with 14 bases between the two germline ends. Germline V gene lookup returns CDR1 MGHDK and CDR2 SYGVNS. The CDR3 has 15 residues. CDR3: CASSDPGRGDSPLHF. The CDR3 nucleotides read TGTGCCAGCAGTGATCCGGGACGTGGGGATTCACCCCTCCACTTT.